Listed here are 28 T cell receptor beta chains from one sample, sequenced in a study of cytomegalovirus exposure and HLA in healthy donors. PCR involved 60 Vbeta and 13 Jbeta primers. Libraries were prepared by immunoSEQ multiplex PCR; TCRdb keeps only in-frame clonotypes and omits some of them. Of some 160,000 clones listed, 73% are singletons. Sequencing input: PBMCs. The receptor source for this set is a woman younger than 35 in good health and CMV-seropositive.

The rearrangement uses TRBV4-3 and TRBJ1-4; tentative D call: TRBD1 (5 bases). Trimming removed 0 bases at V and 6 bases at J, with 14 bases between. Germline V gene data show CDR1 as LGHNA and CDR2 as YSLEER. CDR3 size: 16 residues. The CDR3 bases are TGCGCCAGCAGCCAAGATGGGGCAGGTTGGGATGAAAAACTGTTTTTT. Translation: CASSQDGAGWDEKLFF.

This clone was detected a few times. The rearrangement uses TRBV5-1 and TRBJ2-2; no clear D. Germline V gives CDR1 SGHRS, CDR2 YFSETQ. V gave up 0 bases and J gave up 6 bases, with 12 bases separating them. The CDR3 contains 15 residues. The CDR3 DNA sequence: TGCGCCAGCAGCTTGGCTGGTTTCGCGGCCGGGGAGCTGTTTTTT. Translation gives CASSLAGFAAGELFF.

The chain carries TRBV7-3 and TRBJ2-1; D ambiguous. Trimming removed 2 bases at V and 8 bases at J, with 16 bases between. Germline CDR1 is SGHTA and CDR2 is FQGTGA. This CDR3 has 15 residues. CDR3: CASSLGGLPEYEQFF. For the CDR3, the DNA is TGTGCCAGCAGCTTAGGTGGGCTACCTGAATATGAGCAGTTCTTC. Based on the CDR3 plus reference TRBV7-3 and TRBJ2-1, the full variable domain is GAGVSQTPSNKVTEKGKYVELRCDPISGHTALYWYRQSLGQGPEFLIYFQGTGAADDSGLPNDRFFAVRPEGSVSTLKIQRTERGDSAVYLCASSLGGLPEYEQFFGPGTRLTVL.

This clone was observed once. Other DNA variants within this sample encode the same CDR3. The chain combines TRBV2 with TRBJ1-2; TRBD1 matches 8 bases. There are 15 residues in the CDR3. With V trimmed by 6 bases and J by 0 bases, 6 bases remained unmatched. CDR1 SNHLY and CDR2 FYNNEI come from the germline V gene. This CDR3 reads CASRLGQAANYGYTF. The CDR3 bases are TGTGCCAGCAGGTTGGGACAGGCAGCTAACTATGGCTACACCTTC. Full variable domain (missing parts from reference TRBV2 and TRBJ1-2): EPEVTQTPSHQVTQMGQEVILRCVPISNHLYFYWYRQILGQKVEFLVSFYNNEISEKSEIFDDQFSVERPDGSNFTLKIRSTKLEDSAMYFCASRLGQAANYGYTFGSGTRLTVV.

This clone was counted a few times. This sequence joins TRBV7-6 and TRBJ2-6; D is unclear. Germline CDR1 SGHVS, CDR2 FNYEAQ. With 2 bases removed from V and 1 base from J, the gap between germline ends came to 6 bases. The CDR3 extends over 15 amino acids. The CDR3 is CASSLTISGANVLTF. The DNA of the CDR3 is TGTGCCAGCAGCTTAACTATTTCTGGGGCCAACGTCCTGACTTTC.

There are a few counts of this clone. The chain couples TRBV9 to TRBJ2-1; D uncertain. V lost 4 bases and J 9 bases, leaving 8 bases between the germline ends. The germline V gene encodes CDR1 SGDLS and CDR2 YYNGEE. This CDR3 region has 11 residues. In DNA, the CDR3 is TGTGCCAGCAGCACCTCGGGTGAGCAGTTCTTC. Its protein product is CASSTSGEQFF. Full variable domain (rest looked up from reference TRBV9 and TRBJ2-1): DSGVTQTPKHLITATGQRVTLRCSPRSGDLSVYWYQQSLDQGLQFLIQYYNGEERAKGNILERFSAQQFPDLHSELNLSSLELGDSALYFCASSTSGEQFFGPGTRLTVL.

This chain joins TRBV7-2 and TRBJ2-7, with TRBD2 identical over 7 bases. The germline CDR1 and CDR2 sequences are SGHTA and FQGNSA. J was trimmed by 7 bases and V by 4 bases; bases with no gene match: 7. The CDR3 is made up of 13 amino acids. CDR3 bases: TGTGCCAGCAGCTCCTACTTCGGGGGGGAGCAGTACTTC. Protein: CASSSYFGGEQYF.

J is TRBJ2-1 and V is TRBV7-2; possible D gene TRBD1, 6 bases. Germline values: CDR1 SGHTA, CDR2 FQGNSA. The CDR3 has 16 residues. Trimming shortened V by 0 bases and J by 8 bases, and 17 bases separated the two germline ends. CDR3 sequence (DNA): TGTGCCAGCAGCTTAGCTACAGGGTCTAGGTCGGATGAGCAGTTCTTC. As protein: CASSLATGSRSDEQFF.

The V gene is TRBV7-8, the J gene TRBJ2-1; TRBD2 agrees at 11 bases. Germline CDR1 and CDR2: SGHVS and FQNEAQ. After removal of 1 base from V and 7 bases from J, the junction contained 9 bases not matched to a gene. The CDR3 sequence is 17 residues long. The CDR3 DNA reads TGTGCCAGCAGCTTAGATTTAGCGGGGGGGCCAGGGAATGAGCAGTTCTTC. Residues: CASSLDLAGGPGNEQFF.

The rearrangement uses TRBV6-1 and TRBJ1-1; 10 nucleotides match TRBD1. The length of the CDR3 is 11 residues. Germline trimming cut 7 bases from V and 8 bases from J; bases unmatched to any gene: 1. Germline-derived CDR1 and CDR2 are MNHNS and SASEGT. As DNA, the CDR3 is TGTGCCAGCATGGGACAGGGGGAAGCTTTCTTT. Amino acids: CASMGQGEAFF.

This clone was recorded a few times. The chain combines TRBV4-3 with TRBJ2-3, with D possibly being TRBD2 (6 bases). This CDR3 has 18 residues. Per germline, CDR1 LGHNA and CDR2 YSLEER. The V and J ends lost 0 bases and 3 bases respectively, with 19 bases between them. CDR3 in amino acids: CASSQEVVRERWTDTQYF. The CDR3 bases are TGCGCCAGCAGCCAAGAGGTCGTCCGGGAGCGTTGGACAGATACGCAGTATTTT.

The chain has TRBV11-2 and TRBJ1-5, with D perhaps TRBD1 (5 bases). Per germline, CDR1 SGHAT and CDR2 FQNNGV. V was trimmed by 1 base and J by 0 bases, leaving 7 bases between them. This CDR3 has 15 amino acids. CDR3 region: CASSLAGNSNQPQHF. The CDR3 region has the DNA TGTGCCAGCAGCTTAGCAGGGAATAGCAATCAGCCCCAGCATTTT.

This chain connects TRBV10-3 to TRBJ1-5; no clear D gene. V gave up 5 bases and J gave up 5 bases, with 7 bases separating them. The germline V gene encodes CDR1 ENHRY and CDR2 SYGVKD. The CDR3 totals 12 residues. CDR3 loop: CAISKSDQPQHF. DNA of the CDR3: TGTGCCATCAGTAAATCCGATCAGCCCCAGCATTTT.

This clone was seen more than once but under ten times. This chain links TRBV6-5 with TRBJ1-1, with 8 bases matching TRBD1. This CDR3 is 16 amino acids long. The germline V gene has CDR1 MNHEY and CDR2 SVGAGI. V trimming: 4 bases; J trimming: 6 bases; junction bases outside the gene matches: 13. CDR3 coding DNA: TGTGCCAGCAGTTCCGGACAGGGACGGAAGGACCCTGAAGCTTTCTTT. Residues: CASSSGQGRKDPEAFF.

This clone was observed a handful of times. This chain uses TRBV4-3 with TRBJ2-3; 13 bases fit TRBD2. CDR1 and CDR2 (germline): LGHNA, YSLEER. This CDR3 spans 17 amino acids. V trimming: 4 bases; J trimming: 3 bases; junction bases outside the gene matches: 7. The CDR3 nucleotides are TGCGCCAGCAGCCCGAGGCAGGGACTAGCGGGAACAGATACGCAGTATTTT. Protein sequence: CASSPRQGLAGTDTQYF.

The gene calls are TRBV7-9 and TRBJ2-7, with D unclear. Looked up from germline, CDR1 is SEHNR and CDR2 is FQNEAQ (reference sequence). V was shortened by 5 bases and J by 5 bases, with 10 bases between the two germline ends. This CDR3 region has 12 residues. The CDR3 DNA reads TGTGCCAGCAGCCTACGCGACAACGAGCAGTACTTC. Protein sequence: CASSLRDNEQYF.

V usage is TRBV7-9 and J usage is TRBJ1-2; 7 nucleotides line up with TRBD1. This CDR3 spans 16 amino acids. V was pared by 1 base and J by 0 bases, with 5 bases of the junction left unmatched. In germline, CDR1 is SEHNR, CDR2 FQNEAQ (reference sequence). CDR3 amino acids: CASSLVRDSPNYGYTF. As DNA, the CDR3 is TGTGCCAGCAGCTTAGTCCGGGACAGCCCTAACTATGGCTACACCTTC.

The V gene is TRBV2, the J gene TRBJ2-5; 9 nucleotides agree with TRBD1. Germline V gene sequence: CDR1 SNHLY, CDR2 FYNNEI. J was trimmed by 10 bases and V by 6 bases; bases with no gene match: 6. This CDR3 has 12 residues. This chain's CDR3 is CASSLGQGSQYF. DNA for the CDR3: TGTGCCAGCAGCCTCGGACAGGGGAGCCAGTACTTC.

The chain is built from TRBV29-1 and TRBJ1-4, with D uncertain. The CDR3 sequence is 12 residues long. The ends were cut back, 5 bases at V and 4 bases at J, with 8 bases in the middle. CDR1 and CDR2 from the germline V gene are SQVTM and ANQGSEA. The CDR3 coding sequence is TGCAGCGTTACCACAAATAATGAAAAACTGTTTTTT. It is translated as CSVTTNNEKLFF.

The chain is built from TRBV15 and TRBJ1-3; 8 bases agree with TRBD1. V was clipped by 3 bases and J by 3 bases; unmatched bases: 7. Germline assignment: CDR1 LNHNV and CDR2 YYDKDF (reference sequence). CDR3 length: 16 amino acids. The CDR3 spells CATSRWTGTRGNTIYF. The CDR3, as DNA: TGTGCCACCAGCAGGTGGACAGGGACGCGTGGAAACACCATATATTTT.

This clone was counted once. The chain uses TRBV6-5 and TRBJ1-2; 8 nucleotides line up with TRBD1. Germline-derived CDR1 and CDR2 are MNHEY and SVGAGI. The CDR3 sequence is 15 residues long. V lost 5 bases to trimming and J lost 2 bases; unmatched junction nucleotides: 7. In DNA form, the CDR3 reads TGTGCCAGCAGTCTTACAGGGGGTGGGAACTATGGCTACACCTTC. Translated, it gives CASSLTGGGNYGYTF.

The V and J genes are TRBV6-4 and TRBJ1-6, with TRBD1 matching 11 bases. V gave up 2 bases and J gave up 9 bases; unmatched junction bases: 0. CDR1 is MRHNA, CDR2 SNTAGT, per germline. The CDR3 sequence is 14 residues long. As DNA, the CDR3 is TGTGCCAGCAGTGACGGACAGGGGGCTTCACCCCTCCACTTT. Its protein is CASSDGQGASPLHF.

Only a few counts were recorded for this clone. The chain employs TRBV5-4 and TRBJ2-1; weak D call: TRBD2 (6 bases). Germline V CDR1 and CDR2: SGHNT, YYREEE (reference sequence). With 4 bases removed from V and 6 bases from J, the gap between germline ends came to 11 bases. CDR3 length equals 13 residues. This chain's CDR3 is CASSLRGVNEQFF. The CDR3 nucleotides are TGTGCCAGCAGCCTGCGGGGTGTCAATGAGCAGTTCTTC. The full variable domain, in which reference TRBV5-4 and TRBJ2-1 provide the parts outside the CDR3, is ETGVTQSPTHLIKTRGQQVTLRCSSQSGHNTVSWYQQALGQGPQFIFQYYREEENGRGNFPPRFSGLQFPNYSSELNVNALELDDSALYLCASSLRGVNEQFFGPGTRLTVL.

This sequence joins TRBV9 and TRBJ2-1; TRBD2 matches at 7 bases. The germline gives CDR1 SGDLS, CDR2 YYNGEE. This CDR3 has 15 amino acids. The junction had 2 bases not matched to a gene; V was cut back by 0 bases and J by 2 bases. The CDR3 DNA reads TGTGCCAGCAGCGTAGATGCGGGGGCCTACAATGAGCAGTTCTTC. Translating it yields CASSVDAGAYNEQFF. Full variable domain (outside the CDR3, taken from reference TRBV9 and TRBJ2-1): DSGVTQTPKHLITATGQRVTLRCSPRSGDLSVYWYQQSLDQGLQFLIQYYNGEERAKGNILERFSAQQFPDLHSELNLSSLELGDSALYFCASSVDAGAYNEQFFGPGTRLTVL.

This clone was recorded a few times. This CDR3 reads CASSSGLDGPADTQYF. CDR3 DNA sequence: TGTGCCAGCAGCTCCGGACTAGATGGTCCGGCAGATACGCAGTATTTT. The chain uses TRBV7-3 and TRBJ2-3; 7 nucleotides agree with TRBD2. Looked up from germline, CDR1 is SGHTA and CDR2 is FQGTGA. This CDR3 is built from 16 residues. V was pared by 4 bases and J by 4 bases, with 11 bases of the junction left unmatched.

The chain carries TRBV2 and TRBJ1-1; TRBD1 aligns across 8 bases. CDR1 and CDR2 (germline): SNHLY, FYNNEI. V shed 6 bases, J shed 7 bases, and the junction held 13 bases outside the gene matches. The CDR3 has 15 residues. The DNA of the CDR3 is TGTGCCAGCAGCCTCTTCGACAGGGGAGGGGGTGAAGCTTTCTTT. It encodes CASSLFDRGGGEAFF.

The J gene is TRBJ1-5, the V gene TRBV4-1; D call uncertain. CDR3 size: 14 residues. Germline-derived CDR1 and CDR2 are MGHRA and YSYEKL. Deletions cut 7 bases from V and 0 bases from J, with 10 bases between. CDR3 in DNA: TGCGCCAGCACCGGAGAAGGTAGCAATCAGCCCCAGCATTTT. This translates into CASTGEGSNQPQHF.

This chain uses TRBV9 with TRBJ2-1, with 7 nucleotides matching TRBD2. V dropped 4 bases and J dropped 2; count of bases not matched to a gene: 3. The CDR3 is 14 amino acids. The germline gives CDR1 SGDLS, CDR2 YYNGEE. The DNA of the CDR3 is TGTGCCAGCAGCCTGGCGGGGGCCTACAATGAGCAGTTCTTC. Amino acid sequence: CASSLAGAYNEQFF. Drawing the rest from reference TRBV9 and TRBJ2-1, the complete variable domain is DSGVTQTPKHLITATGQRVTLRCSPRSGDLSVYWYQQSLDQGLQFLIQYYNGEERAKGNILERFSAQQFPDLHSELNLSSLELGDSALYFCASSLAGAYNEQFFGPGTRLTVL.